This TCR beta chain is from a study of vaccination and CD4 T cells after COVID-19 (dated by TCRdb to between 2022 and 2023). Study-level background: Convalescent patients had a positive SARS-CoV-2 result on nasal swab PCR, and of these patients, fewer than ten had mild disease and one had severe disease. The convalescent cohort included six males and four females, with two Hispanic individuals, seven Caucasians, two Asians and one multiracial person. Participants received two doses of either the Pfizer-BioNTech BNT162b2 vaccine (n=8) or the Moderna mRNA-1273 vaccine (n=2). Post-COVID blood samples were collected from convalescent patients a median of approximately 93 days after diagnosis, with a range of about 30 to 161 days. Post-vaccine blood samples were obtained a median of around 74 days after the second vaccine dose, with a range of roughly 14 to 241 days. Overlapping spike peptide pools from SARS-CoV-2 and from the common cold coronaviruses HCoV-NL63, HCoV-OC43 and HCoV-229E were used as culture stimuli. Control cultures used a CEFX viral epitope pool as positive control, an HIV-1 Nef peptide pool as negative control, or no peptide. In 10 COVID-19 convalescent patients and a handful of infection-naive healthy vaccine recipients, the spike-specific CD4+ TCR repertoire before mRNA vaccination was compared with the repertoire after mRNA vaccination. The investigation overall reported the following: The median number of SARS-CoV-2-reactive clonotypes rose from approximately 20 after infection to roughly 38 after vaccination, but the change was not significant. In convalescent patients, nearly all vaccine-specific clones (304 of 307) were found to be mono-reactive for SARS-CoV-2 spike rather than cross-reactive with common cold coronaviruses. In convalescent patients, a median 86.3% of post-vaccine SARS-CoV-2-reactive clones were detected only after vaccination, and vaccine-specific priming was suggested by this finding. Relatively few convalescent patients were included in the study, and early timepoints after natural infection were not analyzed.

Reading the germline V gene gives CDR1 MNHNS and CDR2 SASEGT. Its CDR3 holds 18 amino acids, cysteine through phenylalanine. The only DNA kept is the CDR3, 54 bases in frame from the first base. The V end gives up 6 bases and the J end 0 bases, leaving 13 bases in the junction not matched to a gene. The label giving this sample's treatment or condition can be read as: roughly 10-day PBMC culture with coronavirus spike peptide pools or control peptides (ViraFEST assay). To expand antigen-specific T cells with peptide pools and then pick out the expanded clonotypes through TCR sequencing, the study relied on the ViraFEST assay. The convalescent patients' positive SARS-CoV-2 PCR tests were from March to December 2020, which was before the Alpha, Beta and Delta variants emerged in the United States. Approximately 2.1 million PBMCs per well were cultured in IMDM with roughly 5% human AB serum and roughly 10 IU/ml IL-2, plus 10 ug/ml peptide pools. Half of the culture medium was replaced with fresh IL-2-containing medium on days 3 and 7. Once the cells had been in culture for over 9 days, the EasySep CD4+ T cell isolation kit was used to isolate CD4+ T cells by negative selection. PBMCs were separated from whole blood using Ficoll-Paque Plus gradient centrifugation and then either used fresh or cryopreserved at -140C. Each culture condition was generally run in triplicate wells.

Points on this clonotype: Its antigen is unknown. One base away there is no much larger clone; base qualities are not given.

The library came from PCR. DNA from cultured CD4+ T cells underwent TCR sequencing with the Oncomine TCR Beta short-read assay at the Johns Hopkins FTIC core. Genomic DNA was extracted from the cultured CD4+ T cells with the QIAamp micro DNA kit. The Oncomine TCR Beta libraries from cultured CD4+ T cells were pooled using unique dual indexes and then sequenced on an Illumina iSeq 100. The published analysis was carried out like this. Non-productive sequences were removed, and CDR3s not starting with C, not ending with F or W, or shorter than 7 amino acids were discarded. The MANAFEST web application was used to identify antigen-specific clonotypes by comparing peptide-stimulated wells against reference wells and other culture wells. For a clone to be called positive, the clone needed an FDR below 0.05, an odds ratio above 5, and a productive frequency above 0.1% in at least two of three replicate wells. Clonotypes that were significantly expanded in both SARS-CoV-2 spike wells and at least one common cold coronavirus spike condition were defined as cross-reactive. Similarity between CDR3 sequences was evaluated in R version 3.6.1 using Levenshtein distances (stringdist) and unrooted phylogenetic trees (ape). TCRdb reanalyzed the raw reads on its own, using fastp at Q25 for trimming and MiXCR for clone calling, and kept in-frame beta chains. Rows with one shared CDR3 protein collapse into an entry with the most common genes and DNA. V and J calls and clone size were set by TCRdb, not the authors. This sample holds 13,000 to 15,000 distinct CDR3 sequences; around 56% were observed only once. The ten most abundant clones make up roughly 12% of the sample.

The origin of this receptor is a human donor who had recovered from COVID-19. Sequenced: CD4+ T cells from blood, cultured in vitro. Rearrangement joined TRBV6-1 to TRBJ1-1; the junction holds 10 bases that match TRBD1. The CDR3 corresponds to CASRTPTGGPIMNTEAFF. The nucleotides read TGTGCCAGCAGGACACCGACAGGGGGCCCGATCATGAACACTGAAGCTTTCTTT.